The clone carrying this T cell receptor (beta chain) was detected only a few times. This sample is drawn from a study of T-cell reconstitution after alpha-beta-depleted transplantation in children. The CDR3 has 11 amino acids. V was pared by 7 bases and J by 10 bases, with 13 bases between. TCRbeta library construction was performed incorporating unique molecular identifiers. Via MiXCR, TCRdb re-called the PCR reads, giving one row per CDR3 protein. The table has 450,000 to 600,000 distinct CDR3 sequences, 15% to 20% seen once. Sequencing used PBMCs from the stem cell graft donor, obtained from the stem cell graft. V is TRBV12-3 or TRBV12-4 and J is TRBJ1-1; D remains unclear. This receptor was obtained from a human donor who donated a stem cell graft to a child with acute lymphoblastic leukemia. The chain's CDR3 is CASTPSFVAFF. DNA of the CDR3: TGTGCCAGCACCCCTTCGTTTGTAGCTTTCTTT.